The rows below give T cell receptor beta chains drawn from one sample of a study of graft-versus-host responses after intestinal transplantation. Antigens of these TCRs are unknown. Profiling relied on immunoSEQ multiplex PCR, and the TCRdb table lists in-frame clones only, not all of them. This sample has about 88,000 clones, with about 94% found just once. The sequences come from unstimulated CD4+ T cells sorted from spleen or lymph node cells, collected before transplant. All receptors come from a human donor who was the organ donor for an intestinal transplant. The CDR3 runs from the conserved cysteine through the conserved F or W. D genes are given only for firm matches. Clone size appears in some rows only: once, few, many, or a class for an expanded clone.

DNA | CDR3 | J | D | V | size
TGTGCCAGCAGTTCAACGGGGGGAGGGGCCTACGAGCAGTACTTC | CASSSTGGGAYEQYF | TRBJ2-7 | TRBD2 | TRBV28 | few
TGCGCCAGCGAATCAGGAGGGGCGGGTACCGGGGAGCTGTTTTTT | CASESGGAGTGELFF | TRBJ2-2 | - | TRBV5-1 | -
TGTGCCAGCAGCACCGTGGACGAGCAGTACTTC | CASSTVDEQYF | TRBJ2-7 | - | TRBV5-6 | -
TGTGCCAGCAGTGACCCCGGCAGATACACAGATACGCAGTATTTT | CASSDPGRYTDTQYF | TRBJ2-3 | - | TRBV2 | -
TGTGCCTGGAGTCCGGGACCGATGCAGTACTTC | CAWSPGPMQYF | TRBJ2-7 | - | TRBV30 | -
TGTGCCAGCAGCCGTAGCGTTGTGGTGACATCGACCCAGTACTTC | CASSRSVVVTSTQYF | TRBJ2-5 | - | TRBV9 | -
TGTGCCAGCAGCGTACAACCTGGACTAGCGGGGGGGCACCTGTTCTTC | CASSVQPGLAGGHLFF | TRBJ2-1 | TRBD2 | TRBV9 | -
TGCGCCAGCAAGCAAGGCCCTCGGGAGACCCAGTACTTC | CASKQGPRETQYF | TRBJ2-5 | - | TRBV5-1 | -
TGTGCCAGCAGCCCATATGGGGGGGAGACCGGGGAGCTGTTTTTT | CASSPYGGETGELFF | TRBJ2-2 | TRBD2 | TRBV4-2 | -
TGTGCCAGCAGTTTATGGACAGGGGACACTGAAGCTTTCTTT | CASSLWTGDTEAFF | TRBJ1-1 | TRBD1 | TRBV27 | -
TGCGCCAGCAGCTTGGCTCTAGCGGGGAGCACAGATACGCAGTATTTT | CASSLALAGSTDTQYF | TRBJ2-3 | TRBD2 | TRBV5-1 | -
TGTGCCAGCAGCCCAGAACCTGGGCTGACAGGAGGATCTTCTGAAGCTTTCTTT | CASSPEPGLTGGSSEAFF | TRBJ1-1 | - | TRBV7-9 | -
TGTGCCAGCAGCTTAGATAGGAATTCACCCCTCCACTTT | CASSLDRNSPLHF | TRBJ1-6 | - | TRBV7-8 | once
TGTGCCAGCAGTTTCCGGGACAGGGGGGGCGGGGAGCTGTTTTTT | CASSFRDRGGGELFF | TRBJ2-2 | TRBD1 | TRBV5-4 | -
TGCGCCAGCAGCTTGACAGGGATCGACACTGAAGCTTTCTTT | CASSLTGIDTEAFF | TRBJ1-1 | - | TRBV5-1 | -
TGTGCTAGTGGTGACGAGACAGGCGGCGGCTACACCTTC | CASGDETGGGYTF | TRBJ1-2 | - | TRBV12-5 | -
TGTGCCTGGAGTTCATACACCTTAGGCTACGAGCAGTACTTC | CAWSSYTLGYEQYF | TRBJ2-7 | - | TRBV30 | -
TGTGCCAGCAGCAACATATGGACAGGAAGAACCGGGGAGCTGTTTTTT | CASSNIWTGRTGELFF | TRBJ2-2 | TRBD1 | TRBV5-4 | -
TGTGCCAGCAGCTTAGACAGGGAAACTGAAGCTTTCTTT | CASSLDRETEAFF | TRBJ1-1 | - | TRBV11-2 | -
TGTGCCAGCAGTCGACAGGGGGCGAACACTGAAGCTTTCTTT | CASSRQGANTEAFF | TRBJ1-1 | TRBD1 | TRBV11-2 | -
TGTGCCAGCAGTAGGGGTCTCGGTCAGCCCCAGCATTTT | CASSRGLGQPQHF | TRBJ1-5 | - | TRBV27 | -
TGTGCCAGCAGCCAAGTCAAGGGTAGGCCGACGCAGTATTTT | CASSQVKGRPTQYF | TRBJ2-3 | - | TRBV14 | -
TGTGCCAGCACTTGGGACGGACTAGCGGGATCCATCAGGGGAGATACGCAGTATTTT | CASTWDGLAGSIRGDTQYF | TRBJ2-3 | TRBD2 | TRBV2 | -